This passage covers 26 T cell receptor beta chains from one sample sequenced in a study of CD8+CD57+ T cells in acquired aplastic anemia. Both TCR beta VDJ combination and CDR3 sequence profiling were carried out. Genomic DNA was the template for this profiling. TCRdb re-called the reads through MiXCR, storing one row per CDR3 protein. The table includes hundreds of thousands of distinct CDR3 sequences, roughly 50% detected once. Sequenced: sorted CD4+, CD8+, or CD8+CD57+ T cells (not recorded which) from PBMCs. The receptors shown here come from a human donor with severe aplastic anemia or a healthy control (not recorded which).

The chain recombines TRBV10-3 with TRBJ1-1; 10 positions agree with TRBD1. The V and J ends lost 7 bases and 7 bases, in that order; junction bases with no gene match: 6. Germline V gene data show CDR1 as ENHRY and CDR2 as SYGVKD. There are 13 residues in the CDR3. The CDR3 is CAITWDRGREAFF. The CDR3 DNA reads TGTGCCATCACTTGGGACAGGGGACGTGAAGCTTTCTTT.

The chain recombines TRBV12-3 or TRBV12-4 with TRBJ1-6; tentative D call: TRBD1 (6 bases). The CDR3 sequence is 15 residues long. Trimming pared 3 bases from V and 13 bases from J, leaving 19 bases between. The CDR3 loop is CASSLKISGTQPLHF. CDR3 bases: TGTGCCAGCAGTTTGAAAATCAGCGGGACACAGCCCCTCCACTTT.

The chain links TRBV24-1 to TRBJ2-1; D is ambiguous. The CDR3 runs 11 residues. Trimming cost V 3 bases and J 6 bases, with 2 bases left between them. The germline gives CDR1 KGHDR, CDR2 SFDVKD. For the CDR3, the DNA is TGTGCCACCAGTGATAGCAATGAGCAGTTCTTC. Translating gives CATSDSNEQFF.

This chain links TRBV12-5 with TRBJ2-3; D is uncertain. The germline V gene encodes CDR1 LGHNT and CDR2 FRNRAP. This CDR3 has 13 residues. Trimming stripped 1 base from V and 2 bases from J, with 4 bases between. The CDR3 sequence is CASGLGVTDTQYF. CDR3 DNA sequence: TGTGCTAGTGGTTTGGGGGTCACAGATACGCAGTATTTT.

The J gene is TRBJ2-1, the V gene TRBV24-1; D remains unclear. The V end lost 0 bases, the J end lost 10 bases, and 9 bases lay between the germline ends. CDR3 length equals 13 residues. The germline gives CDR1 KGHDR, CDR2 SFDVKD. In nucleotides, the CDR3 is TGTGCCACCAGTGATTTGGTGTCCCACGAGCAGTTCTTC. It translates to CATSDLVSHEQFF.

This clonotype was counted only a few times. The chain couples TRBV15 to TRBJ2-7, with 15 bases aligning to TRBD2. This CDR3 contains 23 residues. Germline-derived CDR1 and CDR2 are LNHNV and YYDKDF (reference sequence). The junction had 23 bases not matched to a gene; V was cut back by 0 bases and J by 5 bases. For the CDR3, the DNA is TGTGCCACCAGCAGAGAGGGGCAGAGCCTCCTCGGACTAGCGGGAGGGCCTACGAACGAGCAGTACTTC. Translated, it gives CATSREGQSLLGLAGGPTNEQYF.

Ten or more counts support this clonotype. The rearrangement links TRBV30 to TRBJ2-5; D might be TRBD2 (6 bases). The CDR3 extends over 13 amino acids. V lost 3 bases and J lost 2, with 10 bases in between. Germline V gene lookup returns CDR1 GTSNPN and CDR2 SVGIG (reference sequence). CDR3 protein: CAWRWRGQETQYF. CDR3 DNA: TGTGCCTGGAGGTGGCGGGGTCAAGAGACCCAGTACTTC.

This clonotype was recorded a few times. This chain links TRBV20-1 with TRBJ1-5, with 7 positions matching TRBD1. This CDR3 is 15 amino acids long. Germline lookup yields CDR1 DFQATT and CDR2 SNEGSKA (reference sequence). The junction had 8 bases not matched to a gene; V was cut back by 0 bases and J by 6 bases. DNA of the CDR3: TGCAGTGCTAGAGATCGGGGTACAGGGGTTCAGCCCCAGCATTTT. Translation: CSARDRGTGVQPQHF.

The chain carries TRBV9 and TRBJ2-3, with D possibly called TRBD1 or TRBD2 (6 bases each). The CDR3 contains 15 residues. The V gene lost 0 bases and the J gene lost 2 bases, with 10 bases spanning the gap. Per the germline V gene, CDR1 is SGDLS and CDR2 is YYNGEE. The CDR3 is CASSVAGADTDTQYF. For the CDR3, the DNA is TGTGCCAGCAGCGTAGCGGGGGCGGACACAGATACGCAGTATTTT.

The CDR3 loop is CSASGALDYNEQFF. The CDR3 nucleotides read TGCAGTGCTAGTGGGGCGTTGGATTACAATGAGCAGTTCTTC. This sequence joins TRBV20-1 and TRBJ2-1; the D gene is possibly TRBD1 (5 bases). This CDR3 is 14 amino acids long. Trimming took off 3 bases at V and 4 bases at J, with 13 bases between the two ends. CDR1 is DFQATT, CDR2 SNEGSKA, per germline (reference sequence).

The J gene is TRBJ2-1, the V gene TRBV20-1; the D is unclear. The ends were cut back, 3 bases at V and 8 bases at J, with 5 bases in the middle. In germline, CDR1 is DFQATT, CDR2 SNEGSKA (reference sequence). CDR3 length: 10 residues. CDR3 sequence: CSASLYEQFF. The CDR3 DNA reads as TGCAGTGCTAGCCTGTATGAGCAGTTCTTC.

The chain is built from TRBV19 and TRBJ1-2; D possibly corresponds to TRBD1 (5 bases). Between the trimmed V and J ends, which lost 5 bases and 5 bases, there was a span of 15 bases. CDR3 length equals 14 residues. CDR1 LNHDA and CDR2 SQIVND come from the germline V gene (reference sequence). CDR3 bases: TGTGCCAGTAGTCTCAAGACAGAGGATTATGGCTACACCTTC. It codes for CASSLKTEDYGYTF.

This clonotype was detected a few times. The chain recombines TRBV4-1 with TRBJ2-7, with 14 bases fitting TRBD2. The CDR3 has 16 residues. CDR1 is MGHRA, CDR2 YSYEKL, per germline. Trimming cost V 4 bases and J 1 base; bases outside gene matches: 3. The CDR3 sequence is CASSRGLAGVSYEQYF. For the CDR3, the DNA is TGCGCCAGCAGCCGGGGACTAGCGGGAGTTTCCTACGAGCAGTACTTC.

This clonotype occurred a few times. One end of the junction fails to match germline, which may point to a read error. The V and J genes are TRBV12-3 or TRBV12-4 and TRBJ1-1, with 9 bases that match TRBD1. The length of the CDR3 is 14 residues. The CDR3 spells CAISEAGTGTEAFF. Written as DNA, the CDR3 is TGTGCCATCAGTGAGGCTGGGACAGGGACTGAAGCTTTCTTT.

This clonotype was seen many times. V is TRBV24-1 and J is TRBJ1-2, with TRBD1 matching 10 bases. After removal of 3 bases from V and 5 bases from J, the junction contained 5 bases not matched to a gene. Germline loops: CDR1 KGHDR, CDR2 SFDVKD. The CDR3 is made up of 15 amino acids. CDR3 in amino acids: CATSDGDRGVYGYTF. The CDR3 DNA sequence: TGTGCCACCAGTGATGGGGACAGGGGAGTGTATGGCTACACCTTC.

The rearrangement links TRBV7-9 to TRBJ1-5; D unresolved. The V and J ends lost 1 base and 3 bases respectively, with 7 bases between them. Germline CDR1 reads SEHNR; CDR2 reads FQNEAQ (reference sequence). This CDR3 contains 14 residues. The CDR3 region has the DNA TGTGCCAGCAGCTTAGAGTCGGTCAATCAGCCCCAGCATTTT. Translated, it gives CASSLESVNQPQHF.

This chain joins TRBV9 and TRBJ1-1, with a weak D call TRBD1 (5 bases). The length of the CDR3 is 13 residues. From germline, CDR1 is SGDLS and CDR2 YYNGEE. V lost 1 base, J lost 8 bases, and 12 bases lay in between. CDR3 in DNA: TGTGCCAGCAGCGTACGCCATGGGGCAGAAGCTTTCTTT. Its translation: CASSVRHGAEAFF.

This clonotype was counted between two and nine times. The gene calls are TRBV7-2 and TRBJ2-5; 14 bases agree with TRBD2. The CDR3 runs to 21 residues. V was pared by 1 base and J by 4 bases, with 17 bases of the junction left unmatched. Germline loops: CDR1 SGHTA, CDR2 FQGNSA. In DNA form, the CDR3 reads TGTGCCAGCAGCTTAGGTCGTCGACTAGCGGGGGGGCTGGTTCCCCCAGAGACCCAGTACTTC. This sequence encodes CASSLGRRLAGGLVPPETQYF.

The CDR3 DNA is TGTGCCAGCAGTCTCCGGGACACCACCGGGGAGCTGTTTTTT. It yields the protein CASSLRDTTGELFF. This chain joins TRBV12-3 or TRBV12-4 and TRBJ2-2; D is possibly TRBD1 (6 bases). The CDR3 is made up of 14 amino acids. Deletions cut 5 bases from V and 4 bases from J, with 11 bases between.

This rearrangement joins TRBV2 to TRBJ1-1; weak D call: TRBD1 (6 bases). This CDR3 comprises 14 residues. V lost 1 base and J 7 bases, leaving 13 bases between the germline ends. The germline gives CDR1 SNHLY, CDR2 FYNNEI. This CDR3 reads CASSEEGRGNEAFF. The CDR3 DNA is TGTGCCAGCAGTGAAGAGGGCAGGGGTAATGAAGCTTTCTTT.

CDR3 loop: CASSNRPLNNSPLHF. CDR3 nucleotide sequence: TGTGCCAGCAGCAACCGGCCCCTTAATAATTCACCCCTCCACTTT. This rearrangement joins TRBV14 to TRBJ1-6; the D is unclear. The V gene's germline CDR1 is SGHDN and CDR2 FVKESK. The CDR3 covers 15 residues. Trimming took 5 bases from V and 5 from J, leaving 13 bases between them.

V gene TRBV12-5 combines with J gene TRBJ1-5; tentatively, D is TRBD1 (5 bases). The V and J ends lost 1 base and 7 bases respectively, with 11 bases between them. CDR3 length equals 14 residues. The V gene's germline CDR1 is LGHNT and CDR2 FRNRAP. As DNA, the CDR3 is TGTGCTAGTGGTTTGGCCCGAGGGGACCAGCCCCAGCATTTT. This codes for CASGLARGDQPQHF.

This clonotype was seen only a few times. The chain employs TRBV27 and TRBJ1-2; TRBD1 matches at 9 bases. V lost 6 bases to trimming and J lost 0 bases; unmatched junction nucleotides: 11. Germline-derived CDR1 and CDR2 are MNHEY and SMNVEV (reference sequence). The CDR3 spans 17 residues. CDR3 nucleotides: TGTGCCAGCAGCCTCAAACAGGGGGCGACCTCTAACTATGGCTACACCTTC. It yields the protein CASSLKQGATSNYGYTF.

Only a few counts were recorded for this clonotype. The chain joins TRBV20-1 to TRBJ2-7; the D call may be TRBD1 or TRBD2 (6 bases each). The V gene lost 1 base and the J gene lost 0 bases, with 13 bases spanning the gap. Germline values: CDR1 DFQATT, CDR2 SNEGSKA (reference sequence). This CDR3 region has 15 residues. Written as DNA, the CDR3 is TGCAGTGCTAGAGTAGGAGGGGGAAGCTCCTACGAGCAGTACTTC. It yields the protein CSARVGGGSSYEQYF.

This chain connects TRBV12-3 or TRBV12-4 to TRBJ2-5; 10 bases are shared with TRBD2. This CDR3 comprises 15 residues. V shed 4 bases and J 5 bases; nucleotides not matched to a gene: 7. Written as DNA, the CDR3 is TGTGCCAGCAGTTCCAGCGGGGGGGGCCGGGAGACCCAGTACTTC. Residues: CASSSSGGGRETQYF.

The chain joins TRBV6-4 to TRBJ2-2; D remains unclear. Trimming pared 6 bases from V and 1 base from J, leaving 6 bases between. The CDR3 length is 13 residues. From germline, CDR1 is MRHNA and CDR2 SNTAGT. In DNA, the CDR3 is TGTGCCAGCAGAGAGCAGAACACCGGGGAGCTGTTTTTT. Encoded protein: CASREQNTGELFF.